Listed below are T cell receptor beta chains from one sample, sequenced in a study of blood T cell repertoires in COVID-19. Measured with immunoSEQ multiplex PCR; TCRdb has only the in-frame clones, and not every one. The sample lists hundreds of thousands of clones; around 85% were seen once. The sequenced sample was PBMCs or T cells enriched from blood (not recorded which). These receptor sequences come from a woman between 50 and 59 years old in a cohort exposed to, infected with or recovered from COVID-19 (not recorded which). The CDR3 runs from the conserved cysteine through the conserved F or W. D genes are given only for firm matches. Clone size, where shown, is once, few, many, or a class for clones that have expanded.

CDR3aa: CASSYATGNTDTQYF
CDR3nt: TGTGCCAGCAGTTACGCGACAGGGAACACAGATACGCAGTATTTT
d_gene: TRBD1
j_gene: TRBJ2-3
v_gene: TRBV6-2/TRBV6-3
abundance: .

CDR3aa: CASSGGIDEKLFF
CDR3nt: TGTGCCAGCTCTGGGGGGATCGACGAAAAACTGTTTTTT
d_gene: .
j_gene: TRBJ1-4
v_gene: TRBV18
abundance: .

CDR3aa: CASSPSHNEKLFF
CDR3nt: TGTGCCAGCTCACCGAGTCATAATGAAAAACTGTTTTTT
d_gene: .
j_gene: TRBJ1-4
v_gene: TRBV18
abundance: .

CDR3aa: CASSPTGDSTEAFF
CDR3nt: TGTGCCAGCTCACCCACAGGGGATAGCACTGAAGCTTTCTTT
d_gene: TRBD1
j_gene: TRBJ1-1
v_gene: TRBV18
abundance: .

CDR3aa: CASSLVTGNTEAFF
CDR3nt: TGCGCCAGCAGCTTGGTTACGGGGAACACTGAAGCTTTCTTT
d_gene: .
j_gene: TRBJ1-1
v_gene: TRBV5-1
abundance: .

CDR3aa: CASTQGSHLNSNQPQHF
CDR3nt: TGTGCCAGTACCCAGGGGTCCCACCTAAATAGCAATCAGCCCCAGCATTTT
d_gene: .
j_gene: TRBJ1-5
v_gene: TRBV7-2
abundance: .

CDR3aa: CASSQGRQGTYYEQYF
CDR3nt: TGCGCCAGCAGCCAGGGCCGACAGGGGACCTACTACGAGCAGTACTTC
d_gene: TRBD1
j_gene: TRBJ2-7
v_gene: TRBV4-3
abundance: .

CDR3aa: CASSSTDRASLSDTQYF
CDR3nt: TGTGCCAGCAGCTCGACTGACAGGGCTTCCCTCTCAGATACGCAGTATTTT
d_gene: TRBD1
j_gene: TRBJ2-3
v_gene: TRBV7-9
abundance: .

CDR3aa: CASFLGPGPNYGYTF
CDR3nt: TGTGCCAGCTTCTTGGGGCCGGGTCCTAACTATGGCTACACCTTC
d_gene: .
j_gene: TRBJ1-2
v_gene: TRBV5-4
abundance: .

CDR3aa: CAISDPGTTTYEQYF
CDR3nt: TGTGCCATCAGTGACCCGGGGACAACGACCTACGAGCAGTACTTC
d_gene: .
j_gene: TRBJ2-7
v_gene: TRBV10-3
abundance: once

CDR3aa: CASSVGGSTSGGATEQFF
CDR3nt: TGTGCCAGCAGCGTAGGAGGCTCGACTAGCGGGGGGGCCACTGAGCAATTCTTC
d_gene: TRBD2
j_gene: TRBJ2-1
v_gene: TRBV9
abundance: .

CDR3aa: CASSPGAGENTEAFF
CDR3nt: TGTGCCAGCAGCCCTGGGGCAGGGGAGAACACTGAAGCTTTCTTT
d_gene: .
j_gene: TRBJ1-1
v_gene: TRBV7-2
abundance: .

CDR3aa: CASSQSTSGADTQYF
CDR3nt: TGTGCCAGCAGCCAATCGACTAGCGGAGCAGATACGCAGTATTTT
d_gene: TRBD2
j_gene: TRBJ2-3
v_gene: TRBV3-1/TRBV3-2
abundance: once

CDR3aa: CASLGAPGELFF
CDR3nt: TGTGCCAGCTTGGGGGCCCCCGGGGAGCTGTTTTTT
d_gene: .
j_gene: TRBJ2-2
v_gene: TRBV7-9
abundance: .

CDR3aa: CAIKGQHNSPLHF
CDR3nt: TGTGCCATCAAGGGACAGCATAATTCACCCCTCCACTTT
d_gene: TRBD1
j_gene: TRBJ1-6
v_gene: TRBV10-3
abundance: .

CDR3aa: CASSLGTGEAFF
CDR3nt: TGTGCCAGCAGCCTGGGGACAGGTGAAGCTTTCTTT
d_gene: TRBD1
j_gene: TRBJ1-1
v_gene: TRBV7-3
abundance: .

CDR3aa: CASSPVSGGAGNEQFF
CDR3nt: TGCGCCAGCAGCCCTGTTAGCGGGGGGGCCGGCAATGAGCAGTTCTTC
d_gene: TRBD2
j_gene: TRBJ2-1
v_gene: TRBV4-3
abundance: .

CDR3aa: CASSSGQPRNYGYTF
CDR3nt: TGTGCCAGCAGCTCCGGACAGCCTAGAAACTATGGCTACACCTTC
d_gene: .
j_gene: TRBJ1-2
v_gene: TRBV5-6
abundance: .

CDR3aa: CASFLSPTGGYTF
CDR3nt: TGTGCTAGTTTTCTAAGTCCTACCGGGGGCTACACCTTC
d_gene: .
j_gene: TRBJ1-2
v_gene: TRBV12-5
abundance: .

CDR3aa: CASSLFPTGDNEKLFF
CDR3nt: TGCGCCAGCAGCTTGTTCCCGACAGGGGACAATGAAAAACTGTTTTTT
d_gene: TRBD1
j_gene: TRBJ1-4
v_gene: TRBV5-1
abundance: .

CDR3aa: CASSPGQLGSYEQYF
CDR3nt: TGTGCCAGCAGCCCAGGACAGTTGGGATCCTACGAGCAGTACTTC
d_gene: .
j_gene: TRBJ2-7
v_gene: TRBV7-2
abundance: .

CDR3aa: CASSLGRGGGARDTQYF
CDR3nt: TGTGCCAGCAGCCTTGGGCGTGGCGGGGGGGCCAGAGATACGCAGTATTTT
d_gene: TRBD2
j_gene: TRBJ2-3
v_gene: TRBV7-3
abundance: .

CDR3aa: CASSLFYRGEEDTQYF
CDR3nt: TGCGCCAGCAGCTTGTTCTATCGCGGGGAAGAGGATACGCAGTATTTT
d_gene: .
j_gene: TRBJ2-3
v_gene: TRBV5-1
abundance: .

CDR3aa: CATSAGVGYTF
CDR3nt: TGTGCCACCAGTGCAGGGGTTGGCTACACCTTC
d_gene: .
j_gene: TRBJ1-2
v_gene: TRBV24-1
abundance: .

CDR3aa: CASSPRTGTGETQYF
CDR3nt: TGCGCCAGCAGCCCCCGGACAGGGACGGGGGAGACCCAGTACTTC
d_gene: TRBD1
j_gene: TRBJ2-5
v_gene: TRBV5-1
abundance: .

CDR3aa: CASSAHDRDGYTF
CDR3nt: TGTGCCAGCAGCGCACACGACAGGGATGGCTACACCTTC
d_gene: TRBD1
j_gene: TRBJ1-2
v_gene: TRBV27
abundance: .

CDR3aa: CASSAGQGSESPLHF
CDR3nt: TGTGCCAGCAGCGCGGGACAGGGGAGCGAGTCACCCCTCCACTTT
d_gene: TRBD1
j_gene: TRBJ1-6
v_gene: TRBV9
abundance: .

CDR3aa: CASSQRTSENTGELFF
CDR3nt: TGTGCCAGCAGTCAACGGACTAGCGAGAACACCGGGGAGCTGTTTTTT
d_gene: TRBD2
j_gene: TRBJ2-2
v_gene: TRBV6-2/TRBV6-3
abundance: .

CDR3aa: CASSIDGQNTEAFF
CDR3nt: TGTGCCAGTAGTATCGATGGGCAGAACACTGAAGCTTTCTTT
d_gene: .
j_gene: TRBJ1-1
v_gene: TRBV19
abundance: .

CDR3aa: CASSTGQGTDTQYF
CDR3nt: TGCGCCAGCAGCACTGGACAGGGAACAGATACGCAGTATTTT
d_gene: TRBD1
j_gene: TRBJ2-3
v_gene: TRBV5-1
abundance: .

CDR3aa: CASQDTSREQYF
CDR3nt: TGCGCCAGCCAGGACACGTCCCGAGAGCAGTACTTC
d_gene: .
j_gene: TRBJ2-7
v_gene: TRBV5-1
abundance: .